This T cell receptor beta chain comes out of a study of T cells after yellow fever vaccination. TCRdb reprocessed the 5' RACE reads with MiXCR, giving one entry per CDR3 protein. The sample records approximately 300,000 distinct CDR3 sequences, around 6.8% being singletons. The CDR3 loop spans 16 amino acids. CDR1 is LGHNT, CDR2 FRNRAP, per germline. V lost 4 bases and J lost 0, with 14 bases in between. A few counts support this clonotype. This chain joins TRBV12-5 and TRBJ2-3; D perhaps matches TRBD1 (7 bases). The sequence derives from a man younger than 35 who received the YFV17D yellow fever vaccine. This sample comprised PBMCs, obtained more than 40 days after the first yellow fever vaccination. For the CDR3, the DNA is TGTGCTAGTGGTTATCATGCGGGACAGAGCACAGATACGCAGTATTTT. It specifies CASGYHAGQSTDTQYF.